This passage covers 23 T cell receptor beta chains from one sample sequenced in a study of T-cell reconstitution after alpha-beta-depleted transplantation in children. Researchers prepared the TCRbeta library using unique molecular identifiers, the study reports. Each CDR3 protein gets one entry after TCRdb re-called the PCR reads with MiXCR. The sample holds 500,000 to 750,000 distinct CDR3 sequences; around 13% are singletons and the top ten take around 2.2%. This material consisted of PBMCs, mostly from graft donor cells, taken 360 days after TCRalphabeta/CD19-depleted stem cell transplant. The source of these receptors is a male patient under 18 who had a stem cell transplant for acute myeloid leukemia, so the T cells may come from the graft donor.

CDR3 residues: CSARQGAGFWTEAFF. CDR3 nucleotides: TGCAGTGCAAGACAGGGGGCCGGGTTCTGGACTGAAGCTTTCTTT. This chain joins TRBV20-1 and TRBJ1-1, with 10 bases identical to TRBD1. The CDR3 covers 15 residues. Germline values: CDR1 DFQATT, CDR2 SNEGSKA (reference sequence). The ends lost 6 bases at V and 5 bases at J; junction bases unmatched: 12.

This clonotype occurred many times. V and J are TRBV27 and TRBJ2-3; 8 bases match TRBD2. Germline loops: CDR1 MNHEY, CDR2 SMNVEV (reference sequence). The CDR3 runs to 20 residues. Trimming cost V 5 bases and J 1 base; bases outside gene matches: 20. The CDR3 nucleotides read TGTGCCAGCAGTCCTTACCCCTTGGCTAGCGGGCCGGGGGGCACAGATACGCAGTATTTT. Translated: CASSPYPLASGPGGTDTQYF.

The chain recombines TRBV15 with TRBJ1-2, with unresolved D. The germline gives CDR1 LNHNV, CDR2 YYDKDF (reference sequence). Trimming pared 0 bases from V and 3 bases from J, leaving 14 bases between. There are 16 residues in the CDR3. The CDR3 sequence is CATSRDGGRGDYGYTF. Here the CDR3 DNA reads TGTGCCACCAGCAGAGATGGAGGGCGCGGCGACTATGGCTACACCTTC.

This clonotype was found many times. CDR3 amino acids: CASSSSGRGDNEQFF. The CDR3 DNA follows: TGTGCCAGCAGCTCTAGCGGGAGAGGGGACAATGAGCAGTTCTTC. The V gene is TRBV7-3, the J gene TRBJ2-1, with TRBD2 matching 10 bases. The J segment lost 5 bases and the V segment lost 4 bases, leaving 5 bases of the junction unmatched. This CDR3 is 15 amino acids long. Germline-derived CDR1 and CDR2 are SGHTA and FQGTGA.

The genes are TRBV6-2 or TRBV6-3 and TRBJ2-3, with D hard to call. V was clipped by 2 bases and J by 0 bases, with 24 bases between them. CDR1 and CDR2 (germline): MNHEY, SVGEGT. This CDR3 has 20 residues. The CDR3 DNA is TGTGCCAGCAGTTACCTTGAGGCTAGTTTGACAAGTTCTAGCACAGATACGCAGTATTTT. Translation gives CASSYLEASLTSSSTDTQYF.

The sample holds a few counts of this clonotype. This chain links TRBV29-1 with TRBJ1-4; 9 bases agree with TRBD1. There are 13 residues in the CDR3. With 7 bases clipped from V and 6 bases from J, the junction kept 6 bases outside the gene matches. Germline V CDR1 and CDR2: SQVTM, ANQGSEA. CDR3 in amino acids: CSALTGGHEKLFF. The CDR3 DNA sequence: TGCAGCGCCCTGACAGGGGGGCATGAAAAACTGTTTTTT.

The chain couples TRBV2 to TRBJ2-3, with unresolved D. This CDR3 region has 13 residues. Trimming shortened V by 8 bases and J by 2 bases, and 11 bases separated the two germline ends. Germline loops: CDR1 SNHLY, CDR2 FYNNEI. The CDR3 region has the DNA TGTGCCAGCTGCGACGGATTCACAGATACGCAGTATTTT. Translated, it gives CASCDGFTDTQYF.

The gene calls are TRBV6-1 and TRBJ2-1; 12 bases are shared with TRBD2. The germline V gene encodes CDR1 MNHNS and CDR2 SASEGT. J lost 3 bases, V lost 5 bases, and 8 bases had no gene match. The CDR3 sequence is 17 residues long. The CDR3: CASSKGGLAGYYNEQFF. As DNA, the CDR3 is TGTGCCAGCAGTAAAGGAGGACTAGCGGGATACTACAATGAGCAGTTCTTC.

The V and J genes are TRBV5-8 and TRBJ2-1, with D maybe TRBD2 (6 bases). The germline V gene encodes CDR1 SGHTS and CDR2 YDEGEE. The ends were cut back, 0 bases at V and 7 bases at J, with 14 bases in the middle. This CDR3 has 15 amino acids. The CDR3 DNA sequence: TGTGCCAGCAGCTTGGGTGGCGGGGTTGTTAATGAGCAGTTCTTC. Its protein is CASSLGGGVVNEQFF.

This clonotype turned up a few times. The gene calls are TRBV24-1 and TRBJ1-1; 10 bases match TRBD1. With 1 base clipped from V and 10 bases from J, the junction kept 8 bases outside the gene matches. The CDR3 sequence is 15 residues long. Germline V gene lookup returns CDR1 KGHDR and CDR2 SFDVKD. CDR3 DNA sequence: TGTGCCACCAGTGATTTAGTCGGGACAGGGGAGTCAGCTTTCTTT. It yields the protein CATSDLVGTGESAFF.

This clonotype was counted only a few times. V usage is TRBV7-9 and J usage is TRBJ2-7, with TRBD2 matching over 11 bases. V lost 5 bases and J lost 3; bases outside the gene matches: 9. The CDR3 length is 16 residues. The germline CDR1 and CDR2 sequences are SEHNR and FQNEAQ (reference sequence). CDR3: CASSLFRTSGFYEQYF. The CDR3 coding sequence is TGTGCCAGCAGCCTCTTCAGGACTAGCGGGTTCTACGAGCAGTACTTC.

This clonotype has just a few counts. The chain uses TRBV6-5 and TRBJ2-7; D may be TRBD2 (6 bases). The CDR3 sequence is 15 residues long. V was pared by 4 bases and J by 2 bases, with 15 bases between. CDR1 and CDR2 (germline): MNHEY, SVGAGI. This CDR3 is CASSSNSGSPYEQYF. CDR3 sequence (DNA): TGTGCCAGCAGTTCGAATAGCGGCTCCCCCTACGAGCAGTACTTC.

This clonotype was seen at least ten times. V usage is TRBV19 and J usage is TRBJ2-1, with D perhaps TRBD2 (5 bases). V lost 2 bases, J lost 0 bases, and 11 bases lay in between. This CDR3 is built from 16 residues. CDR1 is LNHDA, CDR2 SQIVND, per germline (reference sequence). In DNA, the CDR3 is TGTGCCAGTAGTATAAGCGGTCTAACCTCCTACAATGAGCAGTTCTTC. It translates to CASSISGLTSYNEQFF.

This clonotype turned up a few times. This sequence joins TRBV20-1 and TRBJ2-7; the match to TRBD1 covers 9 bases. The CDR3 has 13 residues. Trimming removed 5 bases from V and 2 bases from J; junction bases left unmatched: 4. The germline CDR1 and CDR2 sequences are DFQATT and SNEGSKA (reference sequence). Here the CDR3 DNA reads TGCAGTGCTCGGGACAGGGTCCCCTACGAGCAGTACTTC. It codes for CSARDRVPYEQYF.

The genes are TRBV19 and TRBJ2-1; a weak D match, TRBD2 (6 bases). The CDR3 contains 14 residues. Germline V lookup: CDR1 LNHDA, CDR2 SQIVND (reference sequence). Between the trimmed V and J ends, which lost 4 bases and 3 bases, there was a span of 10 bases. CDR3 nucleotides: TGTGCCAGTAGTAAGGGACTCCGCTACAATGAGCAGTTCTTC. Protein product: CASSKGLRYNEQFF.

This clonotype was detected a few times. V usage is TRBV10-3 and J usage is TRBJ2-7; 8 bases are shared with TRBD1. The length of the CDR3 is 15 residues. With 3 bases clipped from V and 0 bases from J, the junction kept 4 bases outside the gene matches. Germline assignment: CDR1 ENHRY and CDR2 SYGVKD. The CDR3 DNA is TGTGCCATCAGTGAAGCAGGACAGGGCTCCTACGAGCAGTACTTC. Protein sequence: CAISEAGQGSYEQYF.

This clonotype was observed a single time. A read error may be the cause here, since a much bigger clone is one base away. This chain connects TRBV7-9 to TRBJ2-3; D gene uncertain. CDR3 length: 15 amino acids. In germline, CDR1 is SEHNR, CDR2 FQNEAQ (reference sequence). The CDR3 nucleotides are TGTGCCAGCAGCTTAAGGATTGTCAACACAGATACGCTGTATTTT. The encoded protein is CASSLRIVNTDTLYF. Supplemented by reference TRBV7-9 and TRBJ2-3, the full variable domain reads DTGVSQNPRHKITKRGQNVTFRCDPISEHNRLYWYRQTLGQGPEFLTYFQNEAQLEKSRLLSDRFSAERPKGSFSTLEIQRTEQGDSAMYLCASSLRIVNTDTLYFGPGTRLTVL.

The V and J genes are TRBV27 and TRBJ2-3; D is tentatively TRBD1 or TRBD2 (5 bases each). The germline V gene encodes CDR1 MNHEY and CDR2 SMNVEV (reference sequence). V lost 9 bases, J lost 0 bases, and 16 bases lay in between. The CDR3 is 15 residues long. The CDR3, as DNA: TGTGCCAGTACCTCCGAGGGGTCTAGCACAGATACGCAGTATTTT. Protein: CASTSEGSSTDTQYF.

The chain employs TRBV10-3 and TRBJ2-7; D tentatively reads TRBD1 or TRBD2 (5 bases each). V was cut by 8 bases and J by 6 bases, with 11 bases left in between. The CDR3 runs 11 residues. The germline CDR1 and CDR2 sequences are ENHRY and SYGVKD. The CDR3 here is CAIGWGSEQYF. CDR3 in DNA: TGTGCCATCGGGTGGGGGTCCGAGCAGTACTTC.

This clonotype was observed a handful of times. The chain has TRBV12-3 or TRBV12-4 and TRBJ2-1, with 10 bases fitting TRBD1. The CDR3 length is 12 residues. V was pared by 10 bases and J by 9 bases, with 6 bases of the junction left unmatched. CDR3 sequence (DNA): TGTGCCACCTCCGGGACAGGGGTTGAGCAGTTCTTC. This codes for CATSGTGVEQFF.

This clonotype was found a few times. The rearrangement joins TRBV12-3 or TRBV12-4 to TRBJ2-7; 7 positions match TRBD2. V shed 1 base, J shed 6 bases, and the junction held 9 bases outside the gene matches. The CDR3 loop spans 15 amino acids. CDR3 in DNA: TGTGCCAGCAGTTTAGTTAGCGGGCCGCTTTTCGAGCAGTACTTC. It yields the protein CASSLVSGPLFEQYF.

This clonotype has just a few counts. For the CDR3, the DNA is TGTGCCAGCAGCCAAGCGACTAGCGGGCCTGGCACAGATACGCAGTATTTT. Translation: CASSQATSGPGTDTQYF. This chain joins TRBV3-1 and TRBJ2-3; 10 bases fit TRBD2. Germline trimming cut 1 base from V and 1 base from J; bases unmatched to any gene: 5. Germline V lookup: CDR1 LGHDT, CDR2 YNNKEL (reference sequence). This CDR3 is 17 amino acids long.

In its sample, this clonotype was seen once. The V and J genes are TRBV5-5 and TRBJ2-3, with 7 bases aligning to TRBD2. The CDR3 runs to 15 residues. With V trimmed by 0 bases and J by 5 bases, 6 bases remained unmatched. Germline-derived CDR1 and CDR2 are SGHKS and YYEKEE (reference sequence). This CDR3 reads CASSLGAGVEDTQYF. In nucleotides, the CDR3 is TGTGCCAGCAGCTTGGGGGCGGGAGTGGAAGATACGCAGTATTTT. The whole variable domain, filled in from reference TRBV5-5 and TRBJ2-3, reads DAGVTQSPTHLIKTRGQQVTLRCSPISGHKSVSWYQQVLGQGPQFIFQYYEKEERGRGNFPDRFSARQFPNYSSELNVNALLLGDSALYLCASSLGAGVEDTQYFGPGTRLTVL.